This TCR beta chain is drawn from a study of T cells in Graves' hyperthyroidism and ophthalmopathy. The CDR3 totals 13 residues. The V end lost 1 base, the J end lost 9 bases, and 10 bases lay between the germline ends. CDR1 SGHAT and CDR2 FQNNGV come from the germline V gene. Those patients with uncontrolled infection, other autoimmune disease, pregnancy or lactation were excluded. For the diagnoses, clinical symptoms, serum thyroxine and TRAb, thyroid ultrasound and orbital computed tomography were used. Approximately 9.3 ml of fresh peripheral blood supplied the PBMCs. It was RNA transcripts that yielded the amplified TCR beta CDR3 regions. Using the HTBI primer set, a first-round RT-PCR was run on the TCR CDR3. TCRdb recomputed calls from the multiplex PCR reads with MiXCR, one row per CDR3 protein. This table has about 640,000 distinct CDR3 sequences, around 20% appearing once. A word on this clonotype: The antigen remains unidentified.

Study outcomes and limitations: The model identified upcoming ophthalmopathy a median approximately 6.4 months ahead of onset.

The sequencing sample was made of blood. The V gene is TRBV11-2, the J gene TRBJ1-3; unclear D gene. This receptor was obtained from a young man with Graves' ophthalmopathy. The CDR3 is CASSLGRQATIYF. DNA of the CDR3: TGTGCCAGCAGCTTAGGCCGCCAGGCCACCATATATTTT.